These 10 T cell receptor beta chains were all obtained from the same sample, sequenced in a study of graft-versus-host responses after intestinal transplantation. No antigens are known for them. Sequenced by immunoSEQ multiplex PCR; TCRdb stores in-frame clones only, minus some. Of 71,000 or so clones listed, roughly 91% are singletons. The input for sequencing was unstimulated CD8+ T cells sorted from spleen or lymph node cells, taken before intestinal transplant. Every receptor here comes from a human donor who received an intestinal transplant.

The count of this clone is one. The chain recombines TRBV27 with TRBJ1-1; D is unresolved. The CDR3 length is 14 residues. CDR1 and CDR2 from the germline V gene are MNHEY and SMNVEV (reference sequence). The ends were cut back, 5 bases at V and 0 bases at J, with 10 bases in the middle. CDR3 nucleotides: TGTGCCAGCAGTCCGCTATCCCTGAACACTGAAGCTTTCTTT. It is translated as CASSPLSLNTEAFF.

The V call is TRBV5-1, the J call TRBJ2-1; 8 bases map to TRBD1. This CDR3 region has 14 residues. With V trimmed by 6 bases and J by 4 bases, 6 bases remained unmatched. Germline V gene sequence: CDR1 SGHRS, CDR2 YFSETQ. The CDR3 region has the DNA TGCGCCAGCACCTCCGGGACAGGTTACAATGAGCAGTTCTTC. Translation: CASTSGTGYNEQFF.

This chain uses TRBV2 with TRBJ2-7; 11 bases align to TRBD2. CDR1 and CDR2 from the germline V gene are SNHLY and FYNNEI. With 10 bases clipped from V and 5 bases from J, the junction kept 7 bases outside the gene matches. This CDR3 contains 13 residues. CDR3 sequence (DNA): TGTGCCATCTCACTAGCGGGGGAGGACGAGCAGTACTTC. This sequence encodes CAISLAGEDEQYF.

The V call is TRBV19, the J call TRBJ1-5; 7 nucleotides line up with TRBD1. This CDR3 has 14 residues. The germline V gene has CDR1 LNHDA and CDR2 SQIVND (reference sequence). The junction had 8 bases not matched to a gene; V was cut back by 7 bases and J by 5 bases. The CDR3 DNA sequence: TGTGCCAGTACAACAGGGGTGTGGGATCAGCCCCAGCATTTT. Amino acid sequence: CASTTGVWDQPQHF. Complete variable domain (other parts from reference TRBV19 and TRBJ1-5): DGGITQSPKYLFRKEGQNVTLSCEQNLNHDAMYWYRQDPGQGLRLIYYSQIVNDFQKGDIAEGYSVSREKKESFPLTVTSAQKNPTAFYLCASTTGVWDQPQHFGDGTRLSIL.

The chain links TRBV9 to TRBJ2-3; the match to TRBD2 covers 8 bases. CDR1 and CDR2 from the germline V gene are SGDLS and YYNGEE. The V segment lost 4 bases and the J segment 2 bases; nucleotides outside the gene matches: 3. This CDR3 spans 14 amino acids. The CDR3 loop reads CASSSGLATDTQYF. The CDR3 DNA follows: TGTGCCAGCAGCTCCGGACTAGCCACAGATACGCAGTATTTT.

The chain carries TRBV5-6 and TRBJ2-1; D not resolved. With 5 bases removed from V and 9 bases from J, the gap between germline ends came to 12 bases. CDR1 SGHDT and CDR2 YYEEEE come from the germline V gene. This CDR3 contains 12 residues. This chain's CDR3 is CASSSNSREQFF. CDR3 DNA sequence: TGTGCCAGCAGTTCAAATAGCCGTGAGCAGTTCTTC. The full variable domain, completed using reference TRBV5-6 and TRBJ2-1, is DAGVTQSPTHLIKTRGQQVTLRCSPKSGHDTVSWYQQALGQGPQFIFQYYEEEERQRGNFPDRFSGHQFPNYSSELNVNALLLGDSALYLCASSSNSREQFFGPGTRLTVL.

The rearrangement uses TRBV9 and TRBJ1-1; D remains ambiguous. The CDR3 is made up of 15 amino acids. Germline CDR1 is SGDLS and CDR2 is YYNGEE. V shed 4 bases and J shed 5 bases, with 18 bases lying between them. CDR3 residues: CASSPSMGVWTEAFF. As DNA, the CDR3 is TGTGCCAGCAGCCCATCGATGGGAGTGTGGACTGAAGCTTTCTTT. Full variable domain (outside the CDR3, taken from reference TRBV9 and TRBJ1-1): DSGVTQTPKHLITATGQRVTLRCSPRSGDLSVYWYQQSLDQGLQFLIQYYNGEERAKGNILERFSAQQFPDLHSELNLSSLELGDSALYFCASSPSMGVWTEAFFGQGTRLTVV.

The chain has TRBV7-8 and TRBJ1-3; possible D gene TRBD1, 6 bases. The CDR3 has 20 amino acids. V lost 0 bases and J 3 bases, leaving 24 bases between the germline ends. The germline CDR1 and CDR2 sequences are SGHVS and FQNEAQ. The CDR3, as DNA: TGTGCCAGCAGCTTAGCTAGGTCCCTGACGGGGGGGCCGGGTGGAAACACCATATATTTT. It codes for CASSLARSLTGGPGGNTIYF.

This clone was seen a handful of times. The chain links TRBV4-1 to TRBJ1-2; the match to TRBD1 covers 7 bases. The V and J ends lost 3 bases and 4 bases, in that order; junction bases with no gene match: 2. The germline V gene has CDR1 MGHRA and CDR2 YSYEKL. The CDR3 consists of 13 residues. CDR3 bases: TGCGCCAGCAGCCAGGGACAGCTCTATGGCTACACCTTC. It yields the protein CASSQGQLYGYTF.

The genes are TRBV27 and TRBJ1-1; D possibly corresponds to TRBD1 (5 bases). V dropped 6 bases and J dropped 1 base, with 12 bases sitting between them. The V gene's germline CDR1 is MNHEY and CDR2 SMNVEV (reference sequence). The CDR3 consists of 14 residues. Here the CDR3 DNA reads TGTGCCAGCAGCCCCAGACAGCCGAACACTGAAGCTTTCTTT. It specifies CASSPRQPNTEAFF.